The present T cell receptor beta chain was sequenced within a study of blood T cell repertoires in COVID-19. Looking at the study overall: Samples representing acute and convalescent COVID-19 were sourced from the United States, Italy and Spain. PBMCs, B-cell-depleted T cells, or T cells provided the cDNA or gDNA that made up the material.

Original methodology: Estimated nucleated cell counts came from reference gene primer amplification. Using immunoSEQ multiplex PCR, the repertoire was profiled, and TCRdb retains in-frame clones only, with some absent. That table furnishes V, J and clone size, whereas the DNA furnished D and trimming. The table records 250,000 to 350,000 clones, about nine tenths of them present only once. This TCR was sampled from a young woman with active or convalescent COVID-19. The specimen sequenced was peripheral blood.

The CDR3 DNA reads as TGCGCCAGCAGCCAAGATTTCCGGACTGACTTTAATGAAAAACTGTTTTTT. Encoded protein: CASSQDFRTDFNEKLFF. V usage is TRBV4-3 and J usage is TRBJ1-4, with D unclear. The germline gives CDR1 LGHNA, CDR2 YSLEER. The CDR3 runs to 17 residues. With 0 bases removed from V and 4 bases from J, the gap between germline ends came to 15 bases.